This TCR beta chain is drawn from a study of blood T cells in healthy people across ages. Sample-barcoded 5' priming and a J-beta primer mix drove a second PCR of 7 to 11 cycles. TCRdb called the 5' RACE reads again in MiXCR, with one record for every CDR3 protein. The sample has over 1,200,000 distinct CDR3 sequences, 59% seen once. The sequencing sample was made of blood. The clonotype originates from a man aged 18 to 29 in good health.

The CDR3 reads CASSQDPVETQYF. The CDR3 DNA reads TGCGCCAGCAGCCAAGACCCGGTAGAGACCCAGTACTTC. This chain uses TRBV4-1 with TRBJ2-5; D uncertain. V lost 0 bases to trimming and J lost 4 bases, with 6 bases between them. This CDR3 contains 13 residues. The V gene's germline CDR1 is MGHRA and CDR2 YSYEKL.